These 17 T cell receptor beta chains originate from one sample sequenced in a study of graft-versus-host responses after intestinal transplantation. What these receptors recognize is not known. Measured with immunoSEQ multiplex PCR; TCRdb has only the in-frame clones, and not every one. This table has 120,000 or so clones, 80% to 95% appearing once. The sequences come from unstimulated CD8+ T cells sorted from spleen or lymph node cells, collected before intestinal transplant. These receptors were taken from a human donor who received an intestinal transplant.

V usage is TRBV6-5 and J usage is TRBJ2-7, with unresolved D. This CDR3 is 13 amino acids long. Looked up from germline, CDR1 is MNHEY and CDR2 is SVGAGI. V was pared by 4 bases and J by 6 bases, with 13 bases between. CDR3 sequence: CASSLLVDGEQYF. CDR3 DNA: TGTGCCAGCAGTTTATTGGTGGACGGCGAGCAGTACTTC.

The chain is built from TRBV11-2 and TRBJ2-7; 7 nucleotides align to TRBD2. After removal of 5 bases from V and 0 bases from J, the junction contained 7 bases not matched to a gene. The CDR3 contains 15 residues. The germline V gene has CDR1 SGHAT and CDR2 FQNNGV. CDR3 nucleotides: TGTGCCAGCAGCCCCGAAGCGGGACTCTCCTACGAGCAGTACTTC. It yields the protein CASSPEAGLSYEQYF.

This chain joins TRBV27 and TRBJ2-7, with 8 positions matching TRBD1. The CDR3 loop spans 14 amino acids. Germline CDR1 MNHEY, CDR2 SMNVEV (reference sequence). Unmatched junction bases numbered 7, after V lost 6 bases and J lost 3 bases. CDR3 nucleotides: TGTGCCAGCAGCCCCGGGACAGGCTTCTACGAGCAGTACTTC. Protein sequence: CASSPGTGFYEQYF.

V is TRBV28 and J is TRBJ2-1; 8 bases are a match to TRBD2. The germline V gene has CDR1 MDHEN and CDR2 SYDVKM. CDR3 length equals 17 residues. The V segment lost 5 bases and the J segment 7 bases; nucleotides outside the gene matches: 16. The CDR3 DNA follows: TGTGCCAGCAGTCCGACGCCCAGGCTAGCGGGTCAGAATGAGCAGTTCTTC. Amino acids: CASSPTPRLAGQNEQFF.

The chain has TRBV19 and TRBJ2-7; D tentatively fits TRBD1 or TRBD2 (5 bases each). Germline assignment: CDR1 LNHDA and CDR2 SQIVND (reference sequence). The V and J ends lost 3 bases and 2 bases respectively, with 17 bases between them. This CDR3 is built from 16 residues. The CDR3 is CASSIVLGDPTYEQYF. CDR3 sequence (DNA): TGTGCCAGTAGTATCGTATTGGGGGACCCCACCTACGAGCAGTACTTC.

The chain carries TRBV5-5 and TRBJ1-1, with 10 bases aligning to TRBD1. V was pared by 3 bases and J by 3 bases, with 2 bases of the junction left unmatched. Germline lookup yields CDR1 SGHKS and CDR2 YYEKEE (reference sequence). The CDR3 has 14 residues. CDR3 amino acids: CASSWTGGDTEAFF. The DNA for the CDR3 is TGTGCCAGCAGCTGGACAGGGGGGGACACTGAAGCTTTCTTT. Complete variable domain (other parts from reference TRBV5-5 and TRBJ1-1): DAGVTQSPTHLIKTRGQQVTLRCSPISGHKSVSWYQQVLGQGPQFIFQYYEKEERGRGNFPDRFSARQFPNYSSELNVNALLLGDSALYLCASSWTGGDTEAFFGQGTRLTVV.

The rearrangement uses TRBV9 and TRBJ2-5; 9 bases fit TRBD2. The J segment lost 4 bases and the V segment lost 0 bases, leaving 7 bases of the junction unmatched. Per germline, CDR1 SGDLS and CDR2 YYNGEE. CDR3 length equals 16 residues. In DNA, the CDR3 is TGTGCCAGCAGCGTAGAGGGGACTAGCTTCGGAGAGACCCAGTACTTC. Translating gives CASSVEGTSFGETQYF.

This clone was detected a few times. V gene TRBV9 combines with J gene TRBJ2-2, with 7 bases fitting TRBD2. V trimming: 0 bases; J trimming: 4 bases; junction bases outside the gene matches: 3. The CDR3 contains 15 residues. Germline V CDR1 and CDR2: SGDLS, YYNGEE. CDR3 residues: CASSVAGLPTGELFF. Written as DNA, the CDR3 is TGTGCCAGCAGCGTAGCGGGACTACCCACCGGGGAGCTGTTTTTT. Full variable domain (missing parts from reference TRBV9 and TRBJ2-2): DSGVTQTPKHLITATGQRVTLRCSPRSGDLSVYWYQQSLDQGLQFLIQYYNGEERAKGNILERFSAQQFPDLHSELNLSSLELGDSALYFCASSVAGLPTGELFFGEGSRLTVL.

V gene TRBV28 combines with J gene TRBJ2-5; D unclear. The germline V gene has CDR1 MDHEN and CDR2 SYDVKM. The CDR3 is 11 amino acids. Trimming took off 1 base at V and 5 bases at J, with 2 bases between the two ends. For the CDR3, the DNA is TGTGCCAGCAGTTTATTGGAGACCCAGTACTTC. Protein: CASSLLETQYF.

This chain's CDR3 is CASSLETSGGEQYF. Written as DNA, the CDR3 is TGTGCCAGCAGCTTGGAGACTAGCGGCGGGGAGCAGTACTTC. The chain recombines TRBV7-6 with TRBJ2-7, with 9 nucleotides matching TRBD2. The germline V gene encodes CDR1 SGHVS and CDR2 FNYEAQ. The CDR3 loop spans 14 amino acids. J lost 7 bases, V lost 3 bases, and 7 bases had no gene match. The variable domain in full, with the rest retrieved from reference TRBV7-6 and TRBJ2-7, is GAGVSQSPRYKVTKRGQDVALRCDPISGHVSLYWYRQALGQGPEFLTYFNYEAQQDKSGLPNDRFSAERPEGSISTLTIQRTEQRDSAMYRCASSLETSGGEQYFGPGTRLTVT.

This clone showed up just once. V and J are TRBV7-3 and TRBJ2-4; D is unresolved. The V end was cut by 3 bases, the J end by 7 bases, with 16 bases between. CDR1 and CDR2 (germline): SGHTA, FQGTGA. The CDR3 spans 15 residues. This CDR3 reads CASSFTLSKANIQYF. The DNA of the CDR3 is TGTGCCAGCAGCTTTACTCTCTCCAAGGCGAACATTCAGTACTTC.

J is TRBJ2-7 and V is TRBV5-1, with 15 bases matching TRBD2. CDR3 size: 15 residues. Germline V gene sequence: CDR1 SGHRS, CDR2 YFSETQ. V trimming: 5 bases; J trimming: 5 bases; junction bases outside the gene matches: 5. CDR3 sequence reads: CASSWTSGRAHEQYF. Here the CDR3 DNA reads TGCGCCAGCAGTTGGACTAGCGGGAGGGCCCACGAGCAGTACTTC.

The chain carries TRBV27 and TRBJ1-2; 8 bases match TRBD1. Germline trimming cut 6 bases from V and 5 bases from J; bases unmatched to any gene: 5. Germline values: CDR1 MNHEY, CDR2 SMNVEV (reference sequence). The CDR3 covers 13 residues. CDR3 protein: CASSYRQGYGYTF. CDR3 nucleotide sequence: TGTGCCAGCAGCTATCGACAGGGGTATGGCTACACCTTC.

The chain employs TRBV2 and TRBJ2-7; a weak D match, TRBD2 (6 bases). CDR3 size: 14 residues. The V and J ends lost 10 bases and 6 bases respectively, with 22 bases between them. In germline, CDR1 is SNHLY, CDR2 FYNNEI. The CDR3 protein is CATLSRGGDGEQYF. CDR3 DNA: TGTGCCACTCTATCGAGAGGAGGGGACGGCGAGCAGTACTTC.

The gene calls are TRBV30 and TRBJ2-7; weak D call: TRBD2 (5 bases). V gave up 5 bases and J gave up 4 bases, with 15 bases separating them. There are 13 residues in the CDR3. The germline V gene encodes CDR1 GTSNPN and CDR2 SVGIG (reference sequence). CDR3 residues: CAWGVLRRYEQYF. CDR3 DNA: TGTGCCTGGGGGGTTCTTCGGAGGTACGAGCAGTACTTC.

The chain combines TRBV7-9 with TRBJ2-3, with TRBD1 as a possible D gene (5 bases). Germline CDR1 reads SEHNR; CDR2 reads FQNEAQ (reference sequence). V was pared by 8 bases and J by 0 bases, with 15 bases between. This CDR3 is built from 15 residues. The CDR3 nucleotides read TGTGCCAGCGCCCAAACGGCAGGGAGCACAGATACGCAGTATTTT. Translating it yields CASAQTAGSTDTQYF.

J is TRBJ2-5 and V is TRBV13; TRBD2 matches at 9 bases. The V and J ends lost 1 base and 0 bases, in that order; junction bases with no gene match: 3. The CDR3 runs to 16 residues. Per germline, CDR1 PRHDT and CDR2 FYEKMQ (reference sequence). The CDR3 loop is CASSLEASGNQETQYF. For the CDR3, the DNA is TGTGCCAGCAGCTTAGAGGCTAGCGGGAACCAAGAGACCCAGTACTTC.